A single sample gave rise to the 21 T cell receptor beta chains below, sequenced in a study of blood T cell repertoires in COVID-19. Sequencing was performed with immunoSEQ multiplex PCR; in TCRdb, only in-frame clones are kept and a portion is missing. The repertoire holds approximately 200,000 clones, roughly three quarters seen once, with 10% to 15% in the top ten. Sequenced: peripheral blood. The receptors shown here come from a woman at least 80 years old with COVID-19, enrolled during active disease.

V and J are TRBV6-5 and TRBJ2-7; TRBD1 is a possible D gene (6 bases). The germline V and J ends were trimmed by 5 bases and 3 bases, with 8 bases remaining between them. The CDR3 is made up of 12 amino acids. Germline V gene sequence: CDR1 MNHEY, CDR2 SVGAGI. The CDR3 here is CASSPTGYEQYF. CDR3 DNA sequence: TGTGCCAGCAGTCCGACAGGCTACGAGCAGTACTTC.

The chain is built from TRBV9 and TRBJ2-2, with D hard to call. The V gene's germline CDR1 is SGDLS and CDR2 YYNGEE. The CDR3 runs 13 residues. Between the trimmed V and J ends, which lost 0 bases and 6 bases, there was a span of 6 bases. CDR3 sequence: CASSVVGAGELFF. The CDR3 nucleotides are TGTGCCAGCAGCGTAGTGGGCGCCGGGGAGCTGTTTTTT.

This chain connects TRBV12-5 to TRBJ1-1; D not certain. In germline, CDR1 is LGHNT, CDR2 FRNRAP. The V end lost 4 bases, the J end lost 2 bases, and 8 bases lay between the germline ends. This CDR3 has 13 residues. In DNA, the CDR3 is TGTGCTAGTGGTTCCTCAGGAAACACTGAAGCTTTCTTT. As protein: CASGSSGNTEAFF.

J is TRBJ2-1 and V is TRBV29-1, with 10 bases fitting TRBD2. Losses at the gene ends were 3 bases for V and 0 bases for J; bases not matched to a gene: 5. The CDR3 length is 16 residues. The germline CDR1 and CDR2 sequences are SQVTM and ANQGSEA. The CDR3 reads CSVERGTSVSYNEQFF. CDR3 DNA sequence: TGCAGCGTTGAGCGAGGGACTAGCGTCTCCTACAATGAGCAGTTCTTC.

The rearrangement links TRBV7-2 to TRBJ2-3; D is perhaps TRBD2 (6 bases). Germline CDR1 SGHTA, CDR2 FQGNSA. V was clipped by 1 base and J by 5 bases, with 10 bases between them. This CDR3 is 14 amino acids long. CDR3 DNA: TGTGCCAGCAGCTTAGTGGGCGGGGTAGATACGCAGTATTTT. It is translated as CASSLVGGVDTQYF.

This clone appeared a few times. This chain links TRBV7-6 with TRBJ2-2; TRBD2 agrees at 7 bases. V gave up 5 bases and J gave up 5 bases; unmatched junction bases: 8. The CDR3 runs 15 residues. The germline CDR1 and CDR2 sequences are SGHVS and FNYEAQ. The CDR3 loop reads CASSLRTGLTGELFF. CDR3 nucleotides: TGTGCCAGCAGCCTAAGGACGGGACTAACCGGGGAGCTGTTTTTT. Drawing the rest from reference TRBV7-6 and TRBJ2-2, the complete variable domain is GAGVSQSPRYKVTKRGQDVALRCDPISGHVSLYWYRQALGQGPEFLTYFNYEAQQDKSGLPNDRFSAERPEGSISTLTIQRTEQRDSAMYRCASSLRTGLTGELFFGEGSRLTVL.

The rearrangement joins TRBV28 to TRBJ2-5; 12 bases match TRBD1. The V segment lost 5 bases and the J segment 5 bases; nucleotides outside the gene matches: 9. Germline V gives CDR1 MDHEN, CDR2 SYDVKM. The CDR3 covers 16 residues. CDR3 sequence reads: CASSPPPGQGAETQYF. CDR3 bases: TGTGCCAGCAGTCCTCCCCCGGGACAGGGGGCGGAGACCCAGTACTTC.

The chain carries TRBV30 and TRBJ2-7, with a possible D match to TRBD2 (5 bases). The CDR3 covers 17 residues. The germline V and J ends were trimmed by 1 base and 3 bases, with 22 bases remaining between them. The germline CDR1 and CDR2 sequences are GTSNPN and SVGIG (reference sequence). CDR3 coding DNA: TGTGCCTGGAGTGGACCCGGAGGCACGGAACTTATCTACGAGCAGTACTTC. Translating it yields CAWSGPGGTELIYEQYF.

The V and J genes are TRBV24-1 and TRBJ2-2; TRBD2 agrees at 13 bases. Unmatched junction bases numbered 6, after V lost 4 bases and J lost 2 bases. This CDR3 contains 18 residues. Germline assignment: CDR1 KGHDR and CDR2 SFDVKD. The CDR3: CATSDWTSGGYNTGELFF. The CDR3 nucleotides read TGTGCCACCAGTGACTGGACTAGCGGGGGATATAACACCGGGGAGCTGTTTTTT.

This clone was picked up one time. This chain joins TRBV28 and TRBJ2-7; TRBD1 might be the D (6 bases). The CDR3 extends over 14 amino acids. Germline V CDR1 and CDR2: MDHEN, SYDVKM. V was clipped by 7 bases and J by 0 bases, with 13 bases between them. The CDR3 region is CASKTGLRSYEQYF. CDR3 in DNA: TGTGCCAGCAAAACAGGGCTCCGCTCCTACGAGCAGTACTTC. The full variable domain, its missing parts supplied by reference TRBV28 and TRBJ2-7, is DVKVTQSSRYLVKRTGEKVFLECVQDMDHENMFWYRQDPGLGLRLIYFSYDVKMKEKGDIPEGYSVSREKKERFSLILESASTNQTSMYLCASKTGLRSYEQYFGPGTRLTVT.

As DNA, the CDR3 is TGTGCCAGCAGCGTAGCGACAGGAGCTTACGAGCAGTACTTC. Its translation: CASSVATGAYEQYF. This chain connects TRBV9 to TRBJ2-7; TRBD1 might be the D (6 bases). Trimming took off 0 bases at V and 4 bases at J, with 11 bases between the two ends. CDR3 length equals 14 residues. Per germline, CDR1 SGDLS and CDR2 YYNGEE.

The CDR3 spells CASSLVTYNTGELFF. CDR3 sequence (DNA): TGCGCCAGCAGCTTGGTTACCTATAACACCGGGGAGCTGTTTTTT. V usage is TRBV5-1 and J usage is TRBJ2-2; D is undetermined. Germline CDR1 SGHRS, CDR2 YFSETQ. The CDR3 covers 15 residues. Trimming stripped 0 bases from V and 2 bases from J, with 8 bases between. Based on the CDR3 plus reference TRBV5-1 and TRBJ2-2, the full variable domain is KAGVTQTPRYLIKTRGQQVTLSCSPISGHRSVSWYQQTPGQGLQFLFEYFSETQRNKGNFPGRFSGRQFSNSRSEMNVSTLELGDSALYLCASSLVTYNTGELFFGEGSRLTVL.

The chain joins TRBV7-2 to TRBJ1-2; unclear D gene. The CDR3 runs to 14 residues. V lost 3 bases and J 3 bases, leaving 11 bases between the germline ends. Germline V gene data show CDR1 as SGHTA and CDR2 as FQGNSA. In nucleotides, the CDR3 is TGTGCCAGCAGCTTCCAGAGCAGCGACTATGGCTACACCTTC. It is translated as CASSFQSSDYGYTF.

The chain joins TRBV3-1 (or the pseudogene TRBV3-2) to TRBJ2-2, with D unclear. Germline CDR1 reads LGHDT; CDR2 reads YNNKEL (reference sequence). V was pared by 1 base and J by 5 bases, with 8 bases between. The CDR3 covers 14 residues. CDR3 amino acids: CASSQVSRTGELFF. The DNA of the CDR3 is TGTGCCAGCAGCCAAGTGTCTCGGACCGGGGAGCTGTTTTTT.

The rearrangement uses TRBV9 and TRBJ2-5; TRBD1 matches at 12 bases. Looked up from germline, CDR1 is SGDLS and CDR2 is YYNGEE. The CDR3 spans 17 residues. V lost 4 bases to trimming and J lost 5 bases; unmatched junction nucleotides: 12. DNA of the CDR3: TGTGCCAGCAGCTCCCGATGGGGACAGGGGGCGTGGGAGACCCAGTACTTC. This codes for CASSSRWGQGAWETQYF.

This clone was observed once. The rearrangement uses TRBV30 and TRBJ1-2; weak D call: TRBD1 (5 bases). CDR1 is GTSNPN and CDR2 is SVGIG in the germline V gene (reference sequence). Trimming removed 2 bases from V and 2 bases from J, with 9 bases in between. The CDR3 is 13 residues long. The CDR3 reads CAWSNQGNYGYTF. Written as DNA, the CDR3 is TGTGCCTGGAGTAATCAGGGAAACTATGGCTACACCTTC.

The chain is built from TRBV7-2 and TRBJ2-2; D call uncertain. V was cut by 2 bases and J by 6 bases, with 10 bases left in between. From germline, CDR1 is SGHTA and CDR2 FQGNSA. The CDR3 length is 14 residues. DNA for the CDR3: TGTGCCAGCAGCTTAATAACATGGTCCGGGGAGCTGTTTTTT. Translated: CASSLITWSGELFF.

The count of this clone is one. The J gene is TRBJ2-3, the V gene TRBV5-6; TRBD2 aligns across 9 bases. Trimming removed 5 bases from V and 6 bases from J; junction bases left unmatched: 16. The CDR3 spans 17 residues. Germline assignment: CDR1 SGHDT and CDR2 YYEEEE. CDR3 in DNA: TGTGCCAGCAGTACGACTCGCGGGGGGGCCTTTTCCGATACGCAGTATTTT. Amino acid sequence: CASSTTRGGAFSDTQYF.

This clone was seen a handful of times. The V and J genes are TRBV5-4 and TRBJ2-2; 10 bases match TRBD1. V shed 3 bases, J shed 6 bases, and the junction held 5 bases outside the gene matches. Germline CDR1 SGHNT, CDR2 YYREEE (reference sequence). The CDR3 extends over 15 amino acids. The CDR3 nucleotides read TGTGCCAGCAGCTCGACAGGGGGCGCGGCCGGGGAGCTGTTTTTT. It yields the protein CASSSTGGAAGELFF.

The chain uses TRBV29-1 and TRBJ1-2; D is unclear. CDR1 and CDR2 from the germline V gene are SQVTM and ANQGSEA. The V end was cut by 5 bases, the J end by 2 bases, with 12 bases between. The CDR3 has 13 residues. The DNA of the CDR3 is TGCAGCGTTCGCGGCAGTTCAAACTATGGCTACACCTTC. Its protein is CSVRGSSNYGYTF. Full variable domain (remainder filled in from reference TRBV29-1 and TRBJ1-2): SAVISQKPSRDICQRGTSLTIQCQVDSQVTMMFWYRQQPGQSLTLIATANQGSEATYESGFVIDKFPISRPNLTFSTLTVSNMSPEDSSIYLCSVRGSSNYGYTFGSGTRLTVV.

The chain combines TRBV19 with TRBJ2-5; 7 bases map to TRBD1. J lost 0 bases, V lost 3 bases, and 1 base had no gene match. This CDR3 spans 14 amino acids. Per the germline V gene, CDR1 is LNHDA and CDR2 is SQIVND (reference sequence). CDR3 residues: CASSIQGDQETQYF. As DNA, the CDR3 is TGTGCCAGTAGTATCCAGGGGGACCAAGAGACCCAGTACTTC.